Sequencing of this T cell receptor beta chain was carried out in a study of blood T cell repertoires in COVID-19. As concerns this clone: One junction end does not reproduce the germline sequence, and a read error may be involved.

This CDR3 has 12 amino acids. The germline gives CDR1 SGHRS, CDR2 YFSETQ. Sequencing was performed with immunoSEQ multiplex PCR; in TCRdb, only in-frame clones are kept and a portion is missing. The table shows under 300,000 clones, with approximately 91% occurring only once. This sequence originates from a woman aged 40 to 50 who had recovered from COVID-19. This chain links TRBV5-1 with TRBJ2-1, with a possible D match to TRBD1 (5 bases). Source material: peripheral blood. The DNA of the CDR3 is TGCGCCAGCCAAAGCCCAGGGTCGGAGCGGTTCTTC. Protein: CASQSPGSERFF.